What follows are 21 T cell receptor beta chains derived from one specimen sequenced in a study of blood T cell repertoires in COVID-19. Clones were read by immunoSEQ multiplex PCR, and TCRdb kept only the in-frame ones, dropping some. The sample shows about 480,000 clones, around 87% of them seen only once. Sequenced sample: PBMCs or T cells enriched from blood (not recorded which). The receptors come from a woman aged 40-49 years who had recovered from COVID-19.

This chain joins TRBV19 and TRBJ1-1, with D possibly TRBD1 on 6 matching bases. Germline CDR1 is LNHDA and CDR2 is SQIVND (reference sequence). V lost 4 bases to trimming and J lost 9 bases, with 15 bases between them. The CDR3 runs to 13 residues. CDR3 sequence (DNA): TGTGCCAGTAGTACGACGGGGACACAAAAAGCTTTCTTT. Its translation is CASSTTGTQKAFF.

The count of this clone is one. The chain couples TRBV5-1 to TRBJ2-1; tentative D call: TRBD1 (6 bases). Germline CDR1 is SGHRS and CDR2 is YFSETQ. V gave up 4 bases and J gave up 8 bases, with 13 bases separating them. The CDR3 totals 13 residues. The CDR3 spells CASSGGRGYEQFF. CDR3 DNA: TGCGCCAGCAGCGGGGGCAGGGGCTATGAGCAGTTCTTC.

V gene TRBV11-2 combines with J gene TRBJ2-7; D is undetermined. The length of the CDR3 is 15 residues. Trimming shortened V by 1 base and J by 2 bases, and 12 bases separated the two germline ends. Germline V gene data show CDR1 as SGHAT and CDR2 as FQNNGV. The CDR3 here is CASSLGAGIPYEQYF. DNA for the CDR3: TGTGCCAGCAGCTTAGGGGCAGGAATCCCCTACGAGCAGTACTTC.

The rearrangement links TRBV7-2 to TRBJ1-5; D is ambiguous. The CDR3 runs to 11 residues. V was shortened by 0 bases and J by 11 bases, with 5 bases between the two germline ends. Germline V gives CDR1 SGHTA, CDR2 FQGNSA. CDR3 sequence reads: CASSLAGAQHF. CDR3 DNA sequence: TGTGCCAGCAGCTTAGCCGGGGCCCAGCATTTT.

For the CDR3, the DNA is TGCAGCGTTGGGCGGGAGACCGGGGAGCTGTTTTTT. Translation gives CSVGRETGELFF. This chain joins TRBV29-1 and TRBJ2-2, with 7 positions matching TRBD2. The germline gives CDR1 SQVTM, CDR2 ANQGSEA. The CDR3 sequence is 12 residues long. V shed 4 bases and J 5 bases; nucleotides not matched to a gene: 1.

This chain links TRBV5-4 with TRBJ1-5; 8 bases align to TRBD1. There are 13 residues in the CDR3. CDR1 and CDR2 (germline): SGHNT, YYREEE (reference sequence). V lost 4 bases and J lost 6; bases outside the gene matches: 3. The CDR3 sequence: CASSDRGGQPQHF. The CDR3 bases are TGTGCCAGCAGCGACAGGGGAGGTCAGCCCCAGCATTTT. The variable domain in full, completed from reference TRBV5-4 and TRBJ1-5, reads ETGVTQSPTHLIKTRGQQVTLRCSSQSGHNTVSWYQQALGQGPQFIFQYYREEENGRGNFPPRFSGLQFPNYSSELNVNALELDDSALYLCASSDRGGQPQHFGDGTRLSIL.

V is TRBV9 and J is TRBJ2-5; TRBD2 might be the D (5 bases). Trimming took 4 bases from V and 3 from J, leaving 10 bases between them. CDR1 SGDLS and CDR2 YYNGEE come from the germline V gene. CDR3 length: 13 amino acids. The CDR3 is CASSPWTEETQYF. The CDR3, as DNA: TGTGCCAGCAGCCCGTGGACTGAAGAGACCCAGTACTTC. Full variable domain (rest looked up from reference TRBV9 and TRBJ2-5): DSGVTQTPKHLITATGQRVTLRCSPRSGDLSVYWYQQSLDQGLQFLIQYYNGEERAKGNILERFSAQQFPDLHSELNLSSLELGDSALYFCASSPWTEETQYFGPGTRLLVL.

The rearrangement joins TRBV14 to TRBJ1-4; 9 bases fit TRBD1. CDR1 and CDR2 (germline): SGHDN, FVKESK. V was pared by 4 bases and J by 6 bases, with 6 bases of the junction left unmatched. The CDR3 runs to 15 residues. The CDR3 DNA follows: TGTGCCAGCAGCCCCCGGACAGGGGTAGATGAAAAACTGTTTTTT. Protein sequence: CASSPRTGVDEKLFF.

Many counts were recorded for this clone. This chain links TRBV5-1 with TRBJ2-4, with 9 bases identical to TRBD1. Germline CDR1 reads SGHRS; CDR2 reads YFSETQ. V trimming: 3 bases; J trimming: 0 bases; junction bases outside the gene matches: 1. The CDR3 loop spans 15 amino acids. The CDR3 protein is CASSWDRVAKNIQYF. DNA for the CDR3: TGCGCCAGCAGCTGGGACAGGGTAGCCAAAAACATTCAGTACTTC.

The CDR3 DNA reads TGTGCCAGCAGTTACGGGCCCGAGACTAGCTCCTACGAGCAGTACTTC. It translates to CASSYGPETSSYEQYF. This rearrangement joins TRBV6-2 or TRBV6-3 to TRBJ2-7; maybe TRBD2 (6 bases). The CDR3 length is 16 residues. Germline-derived CDR1 and CDR2 are MNHEY and SVGEGT. V shed 2 bases and J shed 0 bases, with 14 bases lying between them.

This sequence joins TRBV10-2 and TRBJ2-6; tentative D call: TRBD2 (5 bases). The CDR3 is 16 amino acids. V lost 6 bases and J lost 4, with 16 bases in between. Germline values: CDR1 WSHSY, CDR2 SAAADI. The CDR3 DNA follows: TGCGCCAGCAGAGCGGAGGCCCGGCCCGGGGCCAACGTCCTGACTTTC. Its protein product is CASRAEARPGANVLTF.

The chain joins TRBV3-1 (or the pseudogene TRBV3-2) to TRBJ1-6; D is uncertain. This CDR3 spans 15 amino acids. V lost 1 base and J lost 7, with 11 bases in between. Looked up from germline, CDR1 is LGHDT and CDR2 is YNNKEL (reference sequence). The CDR3 DNA sequence: TGTGCCAGCAGCCAAGTTGCGGGGAAAAATTCACCCCTCCACTTT. Amino acids: CASSQVAGKNSPLHF.

The chain carries TRBV7-9 and TRBJ2-7, with 9 bases aligning to TRBD1. The CDR3 has 16 amino acids. Germline V gene data show CDR1 as SEHNR and CDR2 as FQNEAQ (reference sequence). The trim removed 5 bases at V and 1 base at J, leaving 9 bases unmatched. The CDR3 bases are TGTGCCAGCAGCCCCGGACAGGGGATGGGGTCCTACGAGCAGTACTTC. It translates to CASSPGQGMGSYEQYF.

The chain links TRBV2 to TRBJ1-5; the match to TRBD1 covers 11 bases. The CDR3 covers 22 residues. CDR1 is SNHLY and CDR2 is FYNNEI in the germline V gene. Trimming cost V 0 bases and J 0 bases; bases outside gene matches: 16. The CDR3 sequence is CASSEADSSSGQGGYSNQPQHF. In nucleotides, the CDR3 is TGTGCCAGCAGTGAAGCTGACTCAAGCTCGGGACAGGGGGGCTATAGCAATCAGCCCCAGCATTTT.

Comment on this clone: Within the sample, other DNA sequences also encode this same CDR3. The chain carries TRBV29-1 and TRBJ1-1, with a weak D call TRBD1 (6 bases). This CDR3 has 11 amino acids. Trimming stripped 6 bases from V and 1 base from J, with 6 bases between. Germline loops: CDR1 SQVTM, CDR2 ANQGSEA. This CDR3 reads CSVDRNTEAFF. CDR3 DNA sequence: TGCAGCGTGGACAGGAACACTGAAGCTTTCTTT.

The chain joins TRBV18 to TRBJ1-5; TRBD1 matches at 9 bases. Unmatched junction bases numbered 5, after V lost 2 bases and J lost 6 bases. Per germline, CDR1 KGHSH and CDR2 LQKENI. This CDR3 is 15 amino acids long. CDR3 residues: CASSPGGQGSQPQHF. CDR3 coding DNA: TGTGCCAGCTCACCAGGGGGACAGGGAAGTCAGCCCCAGCATTTT.

The chain is built from TRBV14 and TRBJ2-3, with TRBD1 matching over 9 bases. V dropped 4 bases and J dropped 6; count of bases not matched to a gene: 5. This CDR3 comprises 14 residues. Germline V CDR1 and CDR2: SGHDN, FVKESK. The CDR3 here is CASSPQGARDTQYF. Written as DNA, the CDR3 is TGTGCCAGCAGCCCACAGGGGGCGAGGGATACGCAGTATTTT.

V and J are TRBV19 and TRBJ2-2; D call uncertain. The germline gives CDR1 LNHDA, CDR2 SQIVND (reference sequence). V gave up 4 bases and J gave up 0 bases, with 3 bases separating them. The CDR3 consists of 13 residues. CDR3 residues: CASSTANTGELFF. DNA for the CDR3: TGTGCCAGTAGTACCGCGAACACCGGGGAGCTGTTTTTT.

CDR3 residues: CASSFPGQGSHEQYF. The CDR3 region has the DNA TGTGCCAGCAGCTTCCCGGGACAGGGGTCCCACGAGCAGTACTTC. This chain joins TRBV5-4 and TRBJ2-7, with 10 bases fitting TRBD1. The CDR3 is made up of 15 amino acids. Germline-derived CDR1 and CDR2 are SGHNT and YYREEE (reference sequence). After removal of 2 bases from V and 5 bases from J, the junction contained 7 bases not matched to a gene.

Details on this clone: Within the sample, other DNA sequences also encode this same CDR3. This rearrangement joins TRBV12-5 to TRBJ1-4; the match to TRBD1 covers 9 bases. V shed 6 bases and J 7 bases; nucleotides not matched to a gene: 6. The germline CDR1 and CDR2 sequences are LGHNT and FRNRAP. The CDR3 length is 14 residues. CDR3 DNA: TGTGCTAGTGGCCTGGGACAGGGCGGTGAAAAACTGTTTTTT. This sequence encodes CASGLGQGGEKLFF.

Only a few counts were recorded for this clone. J is TRBJ2-7 and V is TRBV7-2; 9 bases line up with TRBD1. The junction had 7 bases not matched to a gene; V was cut back by 3 bases and J by 1 base. This CDR3 comprises 16 residues. CDR1 and CDR2 from the germline V gene are SGHTA and FQGNSA. CDR3 bases: TGTGCCAGCAGCTTCACTGGACAGGGGAAATCCTACGAGCAGTACTTC. Protein sequence: CASSFTGQGKSYEQYF.